Listed below are T cell receptor beta chains from one sample, sequenced in a study of blood T cell dynamics during melanoma immunotherapy. Clones were sequenced by immunoSEQ multiplex PCR, and TCRdb holds only the in-frame ones, with some missing. This sample has about 13,000 clones, with roughly 89% found just once. The starting material was blood, obtained from a patient treated with checkpoint blockade. Source of these receptors: a human donor with melanoma. The CDR3 runs from the conserved cysteine through the conserved F or W. Each record gives: J gene, V gene, D gene, CDR3 length, clone size, CDR3 protein, CDR3 DNA. D genes are given only for firm matches. Size values are once, few and many counts, or a class for expanded clones, and some rows have none.

TRBJ2-3	TRBV15	TRBD2	17	-	CATSRDRTSGLSDTQYF	TGTGCCACCAGCAGAGATAGGACTAGCGGTCTTAGCGATACGCAGTATTTT
TRBJ1-1	TRBV19	TRBD1	14	-	CASQFRGADTEAFF	TGTGCCAGCCAATTCAGGGGGGCTGACACTGAAGCTTTCTTT
TRBJ1-5	TRBV19	-	16	-	CASSPRQGLSNQPQHF	TGTGCCAGTAGTCCCCGCCAGGGACTTAGCAATCAGCCCCAGCATTTT
TRBJ1-2	TRBV10-3	-	13	-	CAISPDSGYGYTF	TGTGCCATCAGCCCGGACAGCGGCTATGGCTACACCTTC
TRBJ2-7	TRBV5-1	TRBD1	15	-	CASSFGTGDLYEQYF	TGCGCCAGCAGCTTCGGGACAGGGGATCTCTACGAGCAGTACTTC
TRBJ1-2	TRBV6-1	TRBD1	14	-	CASRGQGWLFGYTF	TGTGCCAGCAGAGGACAGGGTTGGTTATTCGGCTACACCTTC
TRBJ1-2	TRBV10-3	-	13	-	CAISAETSYGYTF	TGTGCCATCAGTGCAGAGACGTCCTATGGCTACACCTTC
TRBJ2-4	TRBV15	-	12	-	CATSQAGDTQYF	TGTGCCACCAGCCAAGCTGGGGACACCCAGTACTTC
TRBJ1-5	TRBV27	-	17	once	CASSLSSRARANQPQHF	TGTGCCAGCAGTTTATCGAGCAGGGCCCGGGCAAATCAGCCCCAGCATTTT
TRBJ2-3	TRBV10-2	TRBD2	14	-	CASRGTSGKDTQYF	TGCGCCAGCAGGGGGACTAGCGGGAAAGATACGCAGTATTTT
TRBJ2-7	TRBV6-5	-	13	-	CASSETSSYEQYF	TGTGCCAGCAGTGAGACGAGCTCCTACGAGCAGTACTTC
TRBJ1-2	TRBV6-5	-	11	-	CASSTNYGYTF	TGTGCCAGCAGCACTAACTATGGCTACACCTTC
TRBJ2-6	TRBV7-9	-	14	-	CASSLRESLRVLTF	TGTGCCAGCAGCTTACGAGAGAGCCTGCGCGTCCTGACTTTC
TRBJ1-5	TRBV5-6	-	15	-	CASSLLGQRDQPQHF	TGTGCCAGCAGCTTGTTGGGTCAGCGAGATCAGCCCCAGCATTTT
TRBJ1-2	TRBV4-3	TRBD1	13	-	CASSRQGAHGYTF	TGCGCCAGCAGCCGACAGGGGGCGCATGGCTACACCTTC
TRBJ2-1	TRBV7-2	-	12	-	CASSLSGLEQFF	TGTGCCAGCAGCTTATCCGGACTTGAGCAGTTCTTC
TRBJ2-7	TRBV23-1	-	13	-	CASSLVPTYEQYF	TGCGCCAGCAGTCTAGTTCCCACCTACGAGCAGTACTTC
TRBJ2-3	TRBV2	TRBD2	16	-	CASSDVSGSGTDTQYF	TGTGCCAGCAGTGATGTTAGCGGGAGTGGCACAGATACGCAGTATTTT
TRBJ1-6	TRBV28	-	13	-	CASSFAVNSPLHF	TGTGCCAGCAGTTTTGCGGTTAATTCACCCCTCCACTTT
TRBJ2-7	TRBV5-1	TRBD1	15	once	CASRDGQGSTGEQYF	TGCGCCAGCAGGGACGGACAGGGATCGACGGGTGAGCAGTACTTC
TRBJ1-5	TRBV5-1	-	15	-	CASSLEGRVDQPQHF	TGCGCCAGCAGCTTGGAAGGTAGGGTCGATCAGCCCCAGCATTTT
TRBJ1-2	TRBV28	-	11	-	CASNAGYGYTF	TGTGCCAGCAACGCAGGATATGGCTACACCTTC
TRBJ2-4	TRBV28	-	14	-	CASGGEPAKNIQYF	TGTGCCAGCGGAGGGGAGCCGGCCAAAAACATTCAGTACTTC
TRBJ1-1	TRBV14	-	15	-	CASSQVRGWNTEAFF	TGTGCCAGCAGCCAAGTGAGGGGGTGGAACACTGAAGCTTTCTTT
TRBJ2-7	TRBV7-9	-	15	-	CASSLLGSSSYEQYF	TGTGCCAGCAGCTTATTGGGGTCGAGCTCCTACGAGCAGTACTTC
TRBJ2-7	TRBV6-5	-	13	-	CASSYGRAYEQYF	TGTGCCAGCAGTTACGGACGGGCCTACGAGCAGTACTTC
TRBJ2-7	TRBV25-1	-	13	-	CASSDTDTYEQYF	TGTGCCAGCAGTGATACAGACACGTACGAGCAGTACTTC